This T cell receptor beta chain originates from a study of cytomegalovirus exposure and HLA in healthy donors. Of note for this clone: The antigen is undetermined.

Broader study findings: The Asian-associated ancestry cluster reportedly had fewer N-insertions than the approximately 670-donor mean in a later analysis.

PCR used 60 Vbeta primers and 13 Jbeta primers. Assay: immunoSEQ multiplex PCR; the TCRdb copy retains only in-frame clones and omits some. There are about 120,000 clones in the sample; roughly 70% occur only once, and approximately 10% lies in the top ten. Trimming removed 6 bases from V and 0 bases from J, with 14 bases in between. Germline lookup yields CDR1 SGHVS and CDR2 FNYEAQ. The CDR3 is 15 amino acids. The sequencing sample was made of PBMCs. The source is a woman aged 45-60 years in good health and CMV-seropositive. This sequence joins TRBV7-6 and TRBJ1-1; possible D gene TRBD1, 6 bases. The CDR3: CASSSRGGLNTEAFF. In DNA form, the CDR3 reads TGTGCCAGCAGTTCTCGTGGGGGCCTGAACACTGAAGCTTTCTTT.